What follows are 16 T cell receptor beta chains derived from one specimen sequenced in a study of long-term antiretroviral therapy in people with HIV. It was version v3.0 of the immunoSEQ assay that was run at survey level. Produced via immunoSEQ multiplex PCR; TCRdb's table is partial and in-frame only. The sample has about 24,000 clones; 85% to 95% are singletons. Sequenced material: unsorted PBMCs, taken roughly 5.1 years after starting antiretroviral therapy. The receptors come from a woman between 45 and 65 years old with HIV.

The genes are TRBV9 and TRBJ2-3; D is unresolved. Germline V gene data show CDR1 as SGDLS and CDR2 as YYNGEE. Trimming left V 0 bases short and J 2 bases short, with 10 bases between. The CDR3 loop spans 15 amino acids. CDR3 sequence: CASSVEGGDTDTQYF. The CDR3, as DNA: TGTGCCAGCAGCGTAGAGGGCGGTGACACAGATACGCAGTATTTT.

This sequence joins TRBV5-4 and TRBJ2-7, with D tentatively TRBD2 (5 bases). Trimming stripped 2 bases from V and 2 bases from J, with 14 bases between. There are 15 residues in the CDR3. Germline V gives CDR1 SGHNT, CDR2 YYREEE (reference sequence). The CDR3 DNA reads as TGTGCCAGCAGCTTTTTGGGCGCGGGTCCCTACGAGCAGTACTTC. As protein: CASSFLGAGPYEQYF.

This clone was seen just once. The CDR3, as DNA: TGCGCCAGCAGCTTGAAGGACAGGACGTTTGTGACTAGCGGGTCCTACGAGCAGTACTTC. Amino acid sequence: CASSLKDRTFVTSGSYEQYF. This chain links TRBV5-1 with TRBJ2-7, with 10 nucleotides matching TRBD2. The V gene end was trimmed by 1 base and the J gene end by 1 base; junction bases not matched to a gene: 17. The germline CDR1 and CDR2 sequences are SGHRS and YFSETQ. This CDR3 comprises 20 residues.

V gene TRBV25-1 combines with J gene TRBJ2-3, with a weak D call TRBD2 (6 bases). V gave up 0 bases and J gave up 1 base, with 8 bases separating them. Germline CDR1 is MGHDK and CDR2 is SYGVNS. This CDR3 is built from 15 residues. CDR3 amino acids: CASSEYGGGTDTQYF. Here the CDR3 DNA reads TGTGCCAGCAGTGAATACGGAGGGGGCACAGATACGCAGTATTTT.

V usage is TRBV5-6 and J usage is TRBJ2-1; 14 bases fit TRBD2. Germline CDR1 reads SGHDT; CDR2 reads YYEEEE. V lost 2 bases and J lost 12; bases outside the gene matches: 13. This CDR3 spans 17 amino acids. The DNA for the CDR3 is TGTGCCAGCAGCTTAGGACTAGCGGGAGGTCTCTCGGGTGTGCAGTTCTTC. This translates into CASSLGLAGGLSGVQFF.

This sequence joins TRBV7-9 and TRBJ2-2; TRBD2 agrees at 10 bases. The ends lost 1 base at V and 1 base at J; junction bases unmatched: 0. Germline V gives CDR1 SEHNR, CDR2 FQNEAQ (reference sequence). The CDR3 loop spans 16 amino acids. CDR3 DNA sequence: TGTGCCAGCAGCTTAGGGACTAGCGGGAACACCGGGGAGCTGTTTTTT. Its translation: CASSLGTSGNTGELFF.

The chain combines TRBV10-3 with TRBJ2-5; 7 bases match TRBD2. Near its end, the DNA agrees better with TRBJ2-7, so the J call may be wrong. The length of the CDR3 is 15 residues. Germline V gene sequence: CDR1 ENHRY, CDR2 SYGVKD. This CDR3 is CAISEVGGLKDEQYF. The DNA for the CDR3 is TGTGCCATCAGCGAGGTGGGAGGGCTAAAAGACGAGCAGTACTTC.

This clone was detected only a few times. The V gene is TRBV27, the J gene TRBJ2-2, with 7 bases that match TRBD1. The V and J ends lost 6 bases and 3 bases, in that order; junction bases with no gene match: 7. The CDR3 sequence is 15 residues long. In germline, CDR1 is MNHEY, CDR2 SMNVEV (reference sequence). DNA for the CDR3: TGTGCCAGCAGACAGGGGCCGCAGGACACCGGGGAGCTGTTTTTT. This gives the protein CASRQGPQDTGELFF.

This CDR3 reads CASSTDLRQGAGANVLTF. The CDR3 DNA reads TGTGCCAGTAGTACCGACTTGAGGCAGGGGGCTGGGGCCAACGTCCTGACTTTC. The chain has TRBV19 and TRBJ2-6; 7 bases line up with TRBD1. Germline V gene data show CDR1 as LNHDA and CDR2 as SQIVND (reference sequence). The J segment lost 2 bases and the V segment lost 4 bases, leaving 11 bases of the junction unmatched. The CDR3 covers 18 residues.

The CDR3 bases are TGTGCCAGCAGCCAAGAGACAGGGGCCTACGAGCAGTACTTC. Translating it yields CASSQETGAYEQYF. The chain couples TRBV7-9 to TRBJ2-7; TRBD1 matches 8 bases. Trimming cost V 5 bases and J 2 bases; bases outside gene matches: 5. From germline, CDR1 is SEHNR and CDR2 FQNEAQ (reference sequence). There are 14 residues in the CDR3.

The chain joins TRBV29-1 to TRBJ1-4, with D possibly TRBD1 on 6 matching bases. Germline V gene data show CDR1 as SQVTM and CDR2 as ANQGSEA. This CDR3 has 16 residues. The germline V and J ends were trimmed by 8 bases and 1 base, with 20 bases remaining between them. The CDR3 DNA follows: TGCAGCTCCTGGTCCGAGGGGGGTGGAACTAATGAAAAACTGTTTTTT. This encodes CSSWSEGGGTNEKLFF.

This chain connects TRBV19 to TRBJ2-3; 9 positions agree with TRBD2. J lost 8 bases, V lost 2 bases, and 5 bases had no gene match. CDR1 is LNHDA and CDR2 is SQIVND in the germline V gene (reference sequence). The CDR3 runs to 14 residues. In nucleotides, the CDR3 is TGTGCCAGTAGTATACTAGCGGGAACGGGTACGCAGTATTTT. Translating it yields CASSILAGTGTQYF.

The chain recombines TRBV6-5 with TRBJ2-7, with TRBD2 matching 9 bases. Germline loops: CDR1 MNHEY, CDR2 SVGAGI. With V trimmed by 8 bases and J by 3 bases, 8 bases remained unmatched. The CDR3 runs 14 residues. In DNA, the CDR3 is TGTGCCAGCCGGCCTAGCGGGGCTATCTACGAGCAGTACTTC. This codes for CASRPSGAIYEQYF.

This chain uses TRBV7-2 with TRBJ2-7; no reliable D call. The CDR3 runs to 12 residues. The germline V and J ends were trimmed by 4 bases and 2 bases, with 6 bases remaining between them. The germline V gene encodes CDR1 SGHTA and CDR2 FQGNSA. The CDR3 spells CASSSITYEQYF. Written as DNA, the CDR3 is TGTGCCAGCAGCTCAATCACCTACGAGCAGTACTTC.

This chain uses TRBV7-8 with TRBJ2-7, with 10 bases that match TRBD1. This CDR3 has 14 amino acids. CDR1 is SGHVS and CDR2 is FQNEAQ in the germline V gene. Losses at the gene ends were 3 bases for V and 6 bases for J; bases not matched to a gene: 5. The CDR3 bases are TGTGCCAGCAGCTTCGACAGGGGGCGATCCGAGCAGTACTTC. Translation gives CASSFDRGRSEQYF.

The gene calls are TRBV29-1 and TRBJ2-7; D is ambiguous. The germline V gene has CDR1 SQVTM and CDR2 ANQGSEA. Trimming stripped 4 bases from V and 2 bases from J, with 9 bases between. The CDR3 runs to 12 residues. For the CDR3, the DNA is TGCAGCGTTGCTCTTTCCCCCTACGAGCAGTACTTC. Its translation: CSVALSPYEQYF.